This TCR beta chain was found in a study of blood T cell repertoires in COVID-19 (dated by TCRdb to the early 2020s). For the study in its entirety: Collaborator samples came from the United States, Italy and Spain and covered acute and convalescent phases of COVID-19. The prospective study material was composed of cDNA or gDNA derived from T cells, B-cell-depleted T cells, or PBMCs. The dataset comprised deeply sampled blood TCRbeta repertoires from subjects exposed to, actively infected with, or recovered from COVID-19. A freely available public database, intended as a resource for researchers studying the immune response to SARS-CoV-2, is where the repertoires were released. Samples came from the ongoing ImmuneRACE study (first 160 participants) plus 1,254 subjects from 6 global collaborators. Nearly every sample came with metadata listing a de-identified subject ID, COVID-19 status, age in years and sex. Where available, HLA class I and class II types were obtained from metadata supplied by the sample provider rather than from assay-based typing.

The full study reports these points: The quantity of clinical and demographic metadata differed by source and by participant and was supplied without curation.

The immunoSEQ Assay, a bias-controlled multiplex PCR, was used to amplify TCRbeta CDR3 regions from genomic DNA. From the authors' description of their analysis: The number of nucleated cells in each sample was estimated from the amplification of reference gene primers within the assay. To quantify the absolute abundance of each unique TCRbeta CDR3 rearrangement, sequence reads were collapsed and filtered. For each sample, productive Simpson clonality was calculated by taking the square root of Simpson's diversity index across productive rearrangements. Drawn from immuneACCESS, this table holds only the in-frame rearrangements with V and J called that TCRdb kept. Clones are partly lost; checked studies trace under half to an unresolved V gene and leave the rest unexplained. The V and J calls and clone size were taken over from that table, and D and trimming were inferred from the DNA. The sample data list roughly 100,000 clones, and roughly 80% of these were observed just once. Under 20% of the sample comes from the top ten.

Remarks on this clone: No antigen is known for it. It has no much larger one-base neighbor in the sample; base qualities were not kept.

The CDR3 measures 15 amino acids from cysteine to phenylalanine. Only the CDR3 DNA stays, 45 bases, in frame from base 1. Germline trimming amounts to 4 bases on V and 0 bases on J, with 6 as the count of junction bases outside the gene matches. CDR1 and CDR2 were assigned from the germline V gene as SGDLS and YYNGEE. The collaborating institutions used their own protocols to collect whole blood in K2EDTA tubes. For TCRbeta analysis, collaborators shipped samples as frozen whole blood, isolated PBMCs, or DNA extracted from either of those sample types. The receptor chain draws on TRBV9 and TRBJ2-7, with 8 junctional bases fitting TRBD2. This sequence was found in a human donor in a cohort sampled during active COVID-19. Sequenced material: peripheral blood. The CDR3 protein: CASSPGLGDSYEQYF. The DNA sequence is as follows: TGTGCCAGCAGCCCGGGACTAGGGGACTCCTACGAGCAGTACTTC.